These 10 T cell receptor beta chains share one sample of origin, sequenced in a study of neurological immune-mediated disorders. MiXCR was run by TCRdb on the 5' RACE reads, yielding one entry per CDR3 protein. The sample lists 40,000 to 45,000 distinct CDR3 sequences, about an eighth occurring once. Source material: PBMCs. All receptors come from a female donor in good health.

This clonotype was observed at least ten times. CDR3 in DNA: TGTGCCAGCAGCGAGACCCCCCGGACGGATGAGCAGTTCTTC. It is translated as CASSETPRTDEQFF. The rearrangement joins TRBV9 to TRBJ2-1; D is uncertain. Trimming left V 3 bases short and J 8 bases short, with 15 bases between. From germline, CDR1 is SGDLS and CDR2 YYNGEE. The CDR3 runs 14 residues.

This clonotype was seen at least ten times. The chain combines TRBV5-6 with TRBJ2-5, with D uncertain. V lost 0 bases and J 2 bases, leaving 11 bases between the germline ends. CDR1 and CDR2 (germline): SGHDT, YYEEEE. This CDR3 has 15 amino acids. The CDR3 bases are TGTGCCAGCAGCTTGGGGGCCTCCAGGCAAGAGACCCAGTACTTC. Translating it yields CASSLGASRQETQYF.

This clonotype was seen repeatedly, ten times or more. The chain has TRBV10-2 and TRBJ2-5; TRBD2 matches at 11 bases. The CDR3 has 15 amino acids. V gave up 6 bases and J gave up 5 bases; unmatched junction bases: 8. CDR1 WSHSY and CDR2 SAAADI come from the germline V gene. CDR3: CASSPVIAGGETQYF. The CDR3 nucleotides read TGCGCCAGCAGCCCGGTGATAGCGGGGGGGGAGACCCAGTACTTC.

This clonotype was seen more than once but under ten times. The CDR3 loop is CATSWWGSGSGGYQETQYF. For the CDR3, the DNA is TGTGCCACCAGTTGGTGGGGCTCGGGGAGCGGGGGGTACCAAGAGACCCAGTACTTC. The chain carries TRBV15 and TRBJ2-5, with TRBD2 matching 9 bases. CDR3 length equals 19 residues. V lost 6 bases and J lost 0; bases outside the gene matches: 17. Germline values: CDR1 LNHNV, CDR2 YYDKDF (reference sequence). The full variable domain, in which reference TRBV15 and TRBJ2-5 provide the parts outside the CDR3, is DAMVIQNPRYQVTQFGKPVTLSCSQTLNHNVMYWYQQKSSQAPKLLFHYYDKDFNNEADTPDNFQSRRPNTSFCFLDIRSPGLGDTAMYLCATSWWGSGSGGYQETQYFGPGTRLLVL.

This clonotype was found many times. V and J are TRBV20-1 and TRBJ2-5, with D perhaps TRBD1 (7 bases). CDR1 and CDR2 (germline): DFQATT, SNEGSKA (reference sequence). With 4 bases removed from V and 9 bases from J, the gap between germline ends came to 21 bases. CDR3 size: 14 residues. For the CDR3, the DNA is TGCAGTGCTAAAGTCGGGGGACAGACGGGGCCCCAGTACTTC. Protein product: CSAKVGGQTGPQYF.

This clonotype came up a few times. V is TRBV5-1 and J is TRBJ2-2; D could derive from TRBD1 or TRBD2 (6 bases each). The CDR3 runs to 15 residues. Germline V CDR1 and CDR2: SGHRS, YFSETQ. V lost 0 bases and J lost 4, with 10 bases in between. CDR3 amino acids: CASSLEGGGTGELFF. The DNA for the CDR3 is TGCGCCAGCAGCTTGGAAGGGGGAGGCACCGGGGAGCTGTTTTTT.

This clonotype was detected ten times or more. The V and J genes are TRBV19 and TRBJ1-5, with D unresolved. V lost 0 bases and J 2 bases, leaving 14 bases between the germline ends. This CDR3 spans 17 amino acids. Germline-derived CDR1 and CDR2 are LNHDA and SQIVND (reference sequence). In DNA form, the CDR3 reads TGTGCCAGTAGTATAGATCTGGACGTTGGGCGCAATCAGCCCCAGCATTTT. Translating it yields CASSIDLDVGRNQPQHF.

This clonotype was picked up many times. The J gene is TRBJ2-3, the V gene TRBV7-2, with 9 bases matching TRBD2. This CDR3 is built from 17 residues. Germline lookup yields CDR1 SGHTA and CDR2 FQGNSA. V shed 5 bases, J shed 5 bases, and the junction held 14 bases outside the gene matches. The CDR3, as DNA: TGTGCCAGCAGCCAGGGGCTGGCGGGGGGGCGGAGAGATACGCAGTATTTT. Translating it yields CASSQGLAGGRRDTQYF.

The gene calls are TRBV7-3 and TRBJ2-3, with TRBD2 as a possible D gene (7 bases). The CDR3 extends over 16 amino acids. Between the trimmed V and J ends, which lost 2 bases and 5 bases, there was a span of 17 bases. Germline V gene lookup returns CDR1 SGHTA and CDR2 FQGTGA. CDR3 nucleotides: TGTGCCAGCAGCTTATATGGGGGGGCCGTGGGAGATACGCAGTATTTT. This codes for CASSLYGGAVGDTQYF.

This clonotype was counted ten times or more. This chain uses TRBV27 with TRBJ1-4, with D hard to call. In germline, CDR1 is MNHEY, CDR2 SMNVEV (reference sequence). Trimming stripped 2 bases from V and 8 bases from J, with 24 bases between. CDR3 length: 18 amino acids. CDR3 nucleotide sequence: TGTGCCAGCAGTTTAAAATTGGCCGGTGGGAGGGCCTCCGAAAAACTGTTTTTT. Its protein is CASSLKLAGGRASEKLFF.